The sequence of this T cell receptor (beta chain) was determined in a study of cytomegalovirus exposure and HLA in healthy donors. The PCR made use of 60 Vbeta and 13 Jbeta primers. The assay was immunoSEQ multiplex PCR, and TCRdb's table has in-frame clones only and misses some. With about 70,000 clones in the sample, the ten largest clones hold roughly 2.6%. Study findings and constraints: Reports described diagnosis of cytomegalovirus status by the classifier as highly specific and sensitive. About 150 TCR beta chains were listed as cytomegalovirus-associated.

This CDR3 is built from 15 residues. V lost 5 bases to trimming and J lost 1 base; unmatched junction nucleotides: 2. Germline-derived CDR1 and CDR2 are MNHNS and SASEGT. In regard to this clone: Its antigen is as yet unknown.

This chain links TRBV6-1 with TRBJ2-3, with 11 bases matching TRBD2. Material: PBMCs. The origin of this receptor is a female donor in good health and CMV-seropositive. This CDR3 is CASSPLAGGTDTQYF. As DNA, the CDR3 is TGTGCCAGCAGTCCACTAGCGGGGGGCACAGATACGCAGTATTTT.